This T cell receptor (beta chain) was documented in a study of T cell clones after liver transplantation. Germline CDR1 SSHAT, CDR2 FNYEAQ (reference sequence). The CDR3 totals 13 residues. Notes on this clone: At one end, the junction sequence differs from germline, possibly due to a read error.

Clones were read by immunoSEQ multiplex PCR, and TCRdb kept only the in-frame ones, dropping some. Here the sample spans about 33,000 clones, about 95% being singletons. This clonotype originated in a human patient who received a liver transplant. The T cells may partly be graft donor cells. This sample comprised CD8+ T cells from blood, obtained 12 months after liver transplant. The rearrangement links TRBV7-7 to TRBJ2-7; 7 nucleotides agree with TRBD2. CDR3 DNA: TGTGCTAGCAGCTTGGTCAGCGGGAACGAGCAGTACTTC. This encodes CASSLVSGNEQYF.